This T cell receptor beta chain is from a study of CD8 T cells in Susac syndrome. The authors reverse transcribed about 0.5 to 1 ug RNA with random hexamers. TCRdb passed the immunoSEQ multiplex PCR reads through MiXCR, listing each CDR3 protein once. The sample yields 110,000 to 150,000 distinct CDR3 sequences, approximately 96% seen once. The germline V gene encodes CDR1 DFQATT and CDR2 SNEGSKA (reference sequence). V was pared by 3 bases and J by 3 bases, with 7 bases of the junction left unmatched. The CDR3 length is 15 residues. This clonotype originated in a human donor with Susac syndrome. The chain joins TRBV20-1 to TRBJ2-2; 7 nucleotides align to TRBD1. Sequencing was carried out using CD4+ T cells from PBMCs. The CDR3 is CSARKGATDTGELFF. CDR3 coding DNA: TGCAGTGCTAGGAAGGGGGCCACGGACACCGGGGAGCTGTTTTTT.